The clone carrying this T cell receptor (beta chain) was detected a few times. This entry is derived from a study of cytomegalovirus exposure and HLA in healthy donors. The CDR3 is 14 amino acids. CDR1 GTSNPN and CDR2 SVGIG come from the germline V gene (reference sequence). Germline trimming cut 2 bases from V and 8 bases from J; bases unmatched to any gene: 4. Repertoires were generated with immunoSEQ multiplex PCR, while TCRdb's copy carries only in-frame clones and drops some. The sample has 110,000 or so clones; more than 75% are singletons. The specimen was PBMCs. The receptor was derived from a young woman in good health and CMV-seronegative. This chain joins TRBV30 and TRBJ2-1; 12 bases agree with TRBD2. The CDR3 is CAWSPTSGGHEQFF. CDR3 DNA sequence: TGTGCCTGGAGTCCGACTAGCGGGGGTCATGAGCAGTTCTTC.